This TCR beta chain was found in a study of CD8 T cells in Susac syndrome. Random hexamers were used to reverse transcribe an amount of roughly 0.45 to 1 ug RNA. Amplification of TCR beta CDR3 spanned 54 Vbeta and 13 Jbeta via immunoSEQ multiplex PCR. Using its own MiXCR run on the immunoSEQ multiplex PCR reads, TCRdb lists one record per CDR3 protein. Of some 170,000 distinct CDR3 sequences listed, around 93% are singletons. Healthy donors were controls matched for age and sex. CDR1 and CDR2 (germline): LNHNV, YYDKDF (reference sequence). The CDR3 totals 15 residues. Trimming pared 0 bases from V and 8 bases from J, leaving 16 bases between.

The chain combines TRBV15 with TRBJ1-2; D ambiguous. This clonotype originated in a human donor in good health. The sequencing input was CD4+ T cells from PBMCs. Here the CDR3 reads CATSRDAPFGLGYTF. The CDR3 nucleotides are TGTGCCACCAGCAGAGATGCTCCGTTTGGCCTGGGCTACACCTTC. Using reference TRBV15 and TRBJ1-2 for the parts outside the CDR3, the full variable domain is DAMVIQNPRYQVTQFGKPVTLSCSQTLNHNVMYWYQQKSSQAPKLLFHYYDKDFNNEADTPDNFQSRRPNTSFCFLDIRSPGLGDTAMYLCATSRDAPFGLGYTFGSGTRLTVV.